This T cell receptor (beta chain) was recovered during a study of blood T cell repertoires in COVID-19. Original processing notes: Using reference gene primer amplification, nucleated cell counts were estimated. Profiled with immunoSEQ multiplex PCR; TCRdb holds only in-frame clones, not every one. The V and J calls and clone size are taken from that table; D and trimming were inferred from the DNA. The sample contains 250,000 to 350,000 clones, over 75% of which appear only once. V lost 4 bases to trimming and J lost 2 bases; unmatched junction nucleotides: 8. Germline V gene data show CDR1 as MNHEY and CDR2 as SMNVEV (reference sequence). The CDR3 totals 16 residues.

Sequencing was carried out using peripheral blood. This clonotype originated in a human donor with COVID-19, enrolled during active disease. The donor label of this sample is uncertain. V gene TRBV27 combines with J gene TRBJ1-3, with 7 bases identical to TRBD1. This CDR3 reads CASSSSRQGAGNTIYF. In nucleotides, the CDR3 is TGTGCCAGCAGTTCCTCTCGACAGGGTGCTGGAAACACCATATATTTT.